The present T cell receptor beta chain was sequenced within a study of siplizumab effects on memory and regulatory T cells. CDR3 length: 13 residues. Per the germline V gene, CDR1 is KGHSH and CDR2 is LQKENI. The junction had 5 bases not matched to a gene; V was cut back by 3 bases and J by 6 bases. About 10^5 TCR templates were assayed per sample. Data came from immunoSEQ multiplex PCR; TCRdb stores just in-frame clones and leaves some out. The sample records 65,000 to 70,000 clones, about 87% being singletons. In the case of this clone: Its specificity is not known.

Study observations and caveats: An assignable phenotype, naive or memory, was missing from roughly 83-96% of proliferating CD4+ or CD8+ clones.

This chain links TRBV18 with TRBJ2-7; 7 bases are shared with TRBD1. The specimen sequenced was Tregs sorted from blood. This sequence was found in a human donor in good health. CDR3 amino acids: CASSPRQGGEQYF. In DNA form, the CDR3 reads TGTGCCAGCTCACCGAGACAGGGTGGCGAGCAGTACTTC. Complete variable domain (other parts from reference TRBV18 and TRBJ2-7): NAGVMQNPRHLVRRRGQEARLRCSPMKGHSHVYWYRQLPEEGLKFMVYLQKENIIDESGMPKERFSAEFPKEGPSILRIQQVVRGDSAAYFCASSPRQGGEQYFGPGTRLTVT.